This T cell receptor beta chain was captured by sequencing in a study of shared clonotypes between healthy human individuals. Sequencing was performed with immunoSEQ multiplex PCR; in TCRdb, only in-frame clones are kept and a portion is missing. This table holds hundreds of thousands of clones, approximately 95% found once. The naive CD8 subset, CD45RO-negative cells positively selected for CCR7, excluded terminally differentiated effector memory CD45RA+ cells. The source of this sequence is a woman in her thirties in good health. Sequencing was performed on naive CD8+ T cells sorted from blood.

CDR3 nucleotides: TGTGCCAGCAGTGTTTACAGGGAGGCCTACGAGCAGTACTTC. Its protein is CASSVYREAYEQYF. This chain uses TRBV6-1 with TRBJ2-7; D may be TRBD1 or TRBD2 (6 bases each). The ends were cut back, 4 bases at V and 2 bases at J, with 12 bases in the middle. The length of the CDR3 is 14 residues. CDR1 and CDR2 (germline): MNHNS, SASEGT.